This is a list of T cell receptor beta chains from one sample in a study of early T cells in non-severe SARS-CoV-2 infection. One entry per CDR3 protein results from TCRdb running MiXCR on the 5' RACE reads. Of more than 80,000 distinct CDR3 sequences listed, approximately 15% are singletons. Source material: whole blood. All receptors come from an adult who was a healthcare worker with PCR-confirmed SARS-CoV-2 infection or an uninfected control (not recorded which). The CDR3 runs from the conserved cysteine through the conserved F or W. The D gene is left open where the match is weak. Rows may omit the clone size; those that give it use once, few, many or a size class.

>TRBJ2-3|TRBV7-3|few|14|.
CASSSKQGADTQYF
TGTGCCAGCAGCTCAAAACAGGGCGCAGATACGCAGTATTTT
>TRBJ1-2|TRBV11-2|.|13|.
CASSPPSPDDYTF
TGTGCCAGCAGCCCCCCCTCTCCGGATGACTACACCTTC
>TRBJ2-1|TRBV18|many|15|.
CASSPIIGLADEQFF
TGTGCCAGCTCACCAATAATAGGGCTAGCAGACGAGCAGTTCTTC
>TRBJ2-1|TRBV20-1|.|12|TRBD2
CSARGAGVEQFF
TGCAGTGCTAGGGGAGCGGGAGTTGAGCAGTTCTTC
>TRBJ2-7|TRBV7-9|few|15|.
CASSEGTSDSLEQYF
TGTGCCAGCAGCGAGGGGACGTCCGACAGCCTAGAGCAGTACTTC
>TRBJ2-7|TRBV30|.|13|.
CASTGTATYEQYF
TGTGCCTCAACCGGGACCGCAACCTACGAGCAGTACTTC
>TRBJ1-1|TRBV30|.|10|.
CAWGGVGAFF
TGTGCCTGGGGTGGGGTAGGGGCTTTCTTT
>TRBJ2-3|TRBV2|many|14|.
CASSDLVGTDTQYF
TGTGCCAGCAGTGATCTAGTAGGCACAGATACGCAGTATTTT
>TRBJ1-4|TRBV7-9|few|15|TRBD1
CASTRQGQGNEKLFF
TGTGCCAGCACCCGACAGGGACAGGGGAATGAAAAACTGTTTTTT
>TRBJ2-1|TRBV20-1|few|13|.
CSAHGSGYNEQFF
TGCAGTGCGCATGGGTCGGGCTACAATGAGCAGTTCTTC
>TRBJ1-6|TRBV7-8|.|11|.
CASSLVGTLHF
TGTGCCAGCAGCTTAGTAGGAACCCTCCACTTT
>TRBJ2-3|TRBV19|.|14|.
CASLGVGSTDTQYF
TGTGCCAGTTTAGGAGTAGGCAGCACAGATACGCAGTATTTT
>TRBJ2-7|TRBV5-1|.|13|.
CASSTGPSYEQYF
TGCGCCAGCAGCACGGGACCCAGCTACGAGCAGTACTTC
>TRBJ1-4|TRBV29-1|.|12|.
CSVWAGGEKLFF
TGCAGCGTGTGGGCCGGGGGTGAAAAACTGTTTTTT
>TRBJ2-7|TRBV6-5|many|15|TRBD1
CASSPGQGSLYEQYF
TGTGCCAGCAGTCCGGGACAGGGCTCCCTCTACGAGCAGTACTTC
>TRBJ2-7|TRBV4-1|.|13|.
CASSPSPSYEQYF
TGCGCCAGCAGCCCGAGCCCCAGCTACGAGCAGTACTTC
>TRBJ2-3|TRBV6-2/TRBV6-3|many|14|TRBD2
CASSGLAGEDTQYF
TGTGCCAGCAGTGGACTAGCGGGGGAAGATACGCAGTATTTT
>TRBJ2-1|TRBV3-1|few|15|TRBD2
CASSSSGSAHNEQFF
TGTGCCAGCAGCTCCAGCGGGAGCGCACACAATGAGCAGTTCTTC
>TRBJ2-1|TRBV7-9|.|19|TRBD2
CASSGTGTSGKEPYNEQFF
TGTGCCAGCAGCGGAACCGGGACTAGCGGGAAAGAGCCCTACAATGAGCAGTTCTTC
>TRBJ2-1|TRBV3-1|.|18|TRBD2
CASSQDPPSAGGQNEQFF
TGTGCCAGCAGCCAAGACCCCCCTTCAGCGGGAGGGCAGAATGAGCAGTTCTTC
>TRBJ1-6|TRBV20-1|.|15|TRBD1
CSGLNDRGYNSPLHF
TGCAGTGGTCTTAACGACAGGGGGTATAATTCACCCCTCCACTTT
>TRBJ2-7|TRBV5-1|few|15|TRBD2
CASRIGLADIYEQYF
TGCGCCAGCAGGATCGGACTAGCGGATATCTACGAGCAGTACTTC
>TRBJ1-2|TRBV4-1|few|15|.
CASSLKVLANYGYTF
TGCGCCAGCAGCCTAAAAGTCCTGGCTAACTATGGCTACACCTTC
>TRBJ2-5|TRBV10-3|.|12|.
CAISPPGETQYF
TGTGCCATCAGCCCCCCGGGGGAGACCCAGTACTTC
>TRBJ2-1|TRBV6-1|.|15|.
CASSAGPSSYNEQFF
TGTGCCAGCAGTGCCGGACCGAGCTCCTACAATGAGCAGTTCTTC